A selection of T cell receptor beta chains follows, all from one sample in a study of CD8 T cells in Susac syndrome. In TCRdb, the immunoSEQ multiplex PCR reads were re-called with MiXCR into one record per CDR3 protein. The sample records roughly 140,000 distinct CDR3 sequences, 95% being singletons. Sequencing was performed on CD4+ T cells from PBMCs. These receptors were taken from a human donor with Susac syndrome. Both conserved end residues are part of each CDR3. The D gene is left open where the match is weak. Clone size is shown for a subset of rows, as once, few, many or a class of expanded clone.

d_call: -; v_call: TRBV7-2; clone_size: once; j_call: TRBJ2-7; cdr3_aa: CASSWAGPYEQYF; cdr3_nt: TGTGCCAGCAGCTGGGCCGGGCCCTACGAGCAGTACTTC
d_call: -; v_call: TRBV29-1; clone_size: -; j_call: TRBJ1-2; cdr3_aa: CSVAGAMYGYTF; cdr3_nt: TGCAGCGTTGCGGGGGCTATGTATGGCTACACCTTC
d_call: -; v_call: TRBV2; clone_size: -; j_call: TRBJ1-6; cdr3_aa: CASSGTENSPLHF; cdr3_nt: TGTGCCAGCAGTGGGACTGAGAATTCACCCCTCCACTTT
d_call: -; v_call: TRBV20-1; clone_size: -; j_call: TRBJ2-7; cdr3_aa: CSAREPLGPQYF; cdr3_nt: TGCAGTGCTAGAGAGCCCCTAGGGCCGCAGTACTTC
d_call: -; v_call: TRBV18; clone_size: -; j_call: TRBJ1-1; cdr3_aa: CASSRPNTEAFF; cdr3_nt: TGTGCCAGCTCCCGACCGAACACTGAAGCTTTCTTT
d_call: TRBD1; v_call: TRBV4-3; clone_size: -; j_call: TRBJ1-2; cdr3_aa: CASSPPGQIYGYTF; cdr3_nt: TGCGCCAGCAGCCCGCCGGGACAGATCTATGGCTACACCTTC
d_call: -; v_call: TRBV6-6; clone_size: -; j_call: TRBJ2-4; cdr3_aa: CASRPGTLLGNIQYF; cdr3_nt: TGTGCCAGCAGACCCGGGACTCTGCTTGGAAACATTCAGTACTTC
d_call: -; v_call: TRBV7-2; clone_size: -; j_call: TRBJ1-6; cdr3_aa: CASSGGTPNSPLHF; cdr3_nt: TGTGCCAGCAGCGGCGGGACTCCTAATTCACCCCTCCACTTT
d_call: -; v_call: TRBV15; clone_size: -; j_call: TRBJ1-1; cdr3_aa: CATSRDSEAFF; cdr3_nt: TGTGCCACCAGCAGAGATTCTGAGGCTTTCTTT
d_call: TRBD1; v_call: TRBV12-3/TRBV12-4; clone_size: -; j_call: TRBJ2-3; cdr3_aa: CASIRDRATDTQYF; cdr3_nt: TGTGCCAGCATCCGGGACAGGGCCACAGATACGCAGTATTTT
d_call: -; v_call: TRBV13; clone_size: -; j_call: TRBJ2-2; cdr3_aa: CASSSGGQVTGELFF; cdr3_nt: TGTGCCAGCAGCTCCGGGGGGCAGGTCACCGGGGAGCTGTTTTTT
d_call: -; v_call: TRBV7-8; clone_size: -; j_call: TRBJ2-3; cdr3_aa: CASSEADTQYF; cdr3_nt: TGTGCCAGTTCAGAGGCAGATACGCAGTATTTT
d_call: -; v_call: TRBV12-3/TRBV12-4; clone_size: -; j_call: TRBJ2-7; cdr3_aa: CASSSTSQGPYEQYF; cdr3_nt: TGTGCCAGCAGTTCGACATCCCAAGGGCCCTACGAGCAGTACTTC
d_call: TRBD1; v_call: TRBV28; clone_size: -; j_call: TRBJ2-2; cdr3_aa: CASRGQVAGGELFF; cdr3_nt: TGTGCCAGCAGAGGACAGGTGGCTGGCGGGGAGCTGTTTTTT
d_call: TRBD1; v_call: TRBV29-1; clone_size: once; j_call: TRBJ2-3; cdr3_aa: CSVGGTGGFDTQYF; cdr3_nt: TGCAGCGTTGGTGGGACAGGGGGCTTTGATACGCAGTATTTT
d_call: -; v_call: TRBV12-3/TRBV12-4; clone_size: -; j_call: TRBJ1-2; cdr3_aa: CASRPYESGYTF; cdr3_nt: TGTGCCAGCAGGCCTTACGAGTCCGGCTACACCTTC
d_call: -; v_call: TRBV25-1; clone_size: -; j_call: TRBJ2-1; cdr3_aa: CASSGPAGANEQFF; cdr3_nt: TGTGCCAGCAGTGGTCCCGCGGGGGCAAATGAGCAGTTCTTC
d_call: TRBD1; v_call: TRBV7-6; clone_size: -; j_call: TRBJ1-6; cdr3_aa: CASSLGTGHSPLHF; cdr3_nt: TGTGCCAGCAGCTTAGGGACAGGGCACTCACCCCTCCACTTT
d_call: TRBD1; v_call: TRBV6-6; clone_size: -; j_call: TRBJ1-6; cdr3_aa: CASTNEGATPLHF; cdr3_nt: TGTGCCAGCACCAACGAGGGGGCAACACCCCTCCACTTT
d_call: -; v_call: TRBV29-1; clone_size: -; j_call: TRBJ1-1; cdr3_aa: CSVSGPTIGAFF; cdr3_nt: TGCAGCGTTTCGGGACCGACGATTGGAGCTTTCTTT
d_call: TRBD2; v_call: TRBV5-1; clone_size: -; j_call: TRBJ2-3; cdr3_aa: CASSFRGGAGDTQYF; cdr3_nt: TGCGCCAGCAGCTTCCGCGGGGGGGCTGGAGATACGCAGTATTTT
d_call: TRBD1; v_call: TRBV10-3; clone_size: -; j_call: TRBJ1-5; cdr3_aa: CAISDRGDRNQPQHF; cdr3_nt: TGTGCCATCAGTGATAGAGGGGACAGAAACCAGCCCCAGCATTTT
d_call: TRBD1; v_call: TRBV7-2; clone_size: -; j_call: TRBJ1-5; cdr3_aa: CASSLKGAGDQPQHF; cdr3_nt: TGTGCCAGCAGCTTAAAGGGGGCAGGGGATCAGCCCCAGCATTTT
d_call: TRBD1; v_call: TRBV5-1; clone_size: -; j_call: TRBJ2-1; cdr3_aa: CASRTGQGNLYRQFF; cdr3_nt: TGCGCCAGCAGAACGGGACAGGGGAACCTTTACAGGCAGTTCTTC
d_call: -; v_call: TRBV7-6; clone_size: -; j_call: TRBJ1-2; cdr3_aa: CASSPRGAANYGYTF; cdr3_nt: TGTGCCAGCAGCCCTCGCGGAGCGGCTAACTATGGCTACACCTTC
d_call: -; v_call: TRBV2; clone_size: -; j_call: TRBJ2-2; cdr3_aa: CASSGVSTGELFF; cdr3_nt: TGTGCCAGCAGTGGGGTATCCACCGGGGAGCTGTTTTTT
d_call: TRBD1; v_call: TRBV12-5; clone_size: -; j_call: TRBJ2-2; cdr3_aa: CASGLGGTGGNTGELFF; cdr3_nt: TGTGCTAGTGGTTTGGGAGGGACAGGAGGGAACACCGGGGAGCTGTTTTTT
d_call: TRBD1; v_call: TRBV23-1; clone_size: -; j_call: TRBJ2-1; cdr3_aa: CASQGQLYNEQFF; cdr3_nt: TGCGCCAGCCAGGGACAGCTCTACAATGAGCAGTTCTTC
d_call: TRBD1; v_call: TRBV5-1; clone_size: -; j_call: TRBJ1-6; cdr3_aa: CASSGGGQTNSPLHF; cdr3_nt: TGCGCCAGCAGCGGGGGGGGACAGACGAATTCACCCCTCCACTTT
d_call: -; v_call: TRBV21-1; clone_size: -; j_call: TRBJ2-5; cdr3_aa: CASSKGNRASETQYF; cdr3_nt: TGTGCCAGCAGCAAGGGCAACAGGGCTAGTGAGACCCAGTACTTC
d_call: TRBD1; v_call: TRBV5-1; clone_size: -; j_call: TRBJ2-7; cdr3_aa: CASSTTGTGIYEQYF; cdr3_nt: TGCGCCAGCAGTACGACCGGGACAGGGATTTACGAGCAGTACTTC
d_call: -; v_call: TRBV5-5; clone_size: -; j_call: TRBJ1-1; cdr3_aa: CASSLVLVVNTEAFF; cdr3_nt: TGTGCCAGCAGCTTGGTATTAGTCGTGAACACTGAAGCTTTCTTT
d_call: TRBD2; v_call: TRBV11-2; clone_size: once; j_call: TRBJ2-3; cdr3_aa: CASSRTSGGTDTDTQYF; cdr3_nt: TGTGCCAGCAGTCGGACTAGCGGGGGGACCGACACAGATACGCAGTATTTT
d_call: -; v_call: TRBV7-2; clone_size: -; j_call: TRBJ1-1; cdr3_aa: CASSLDRGRDYTEAFF; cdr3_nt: TGTGCCAGCAGCTTAGATAGGGGCAGGGATTACACTGAAGCTTTCTTT
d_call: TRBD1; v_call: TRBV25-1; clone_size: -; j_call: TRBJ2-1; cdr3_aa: CASITGAEYMFF; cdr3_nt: TGTGCCAGCATCACAGGGGCAGAGTATATGTTCTTC
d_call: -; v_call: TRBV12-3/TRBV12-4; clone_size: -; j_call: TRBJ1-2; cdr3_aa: CAQDSPGGYTF; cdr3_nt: TGTGCCCAGGACAGTCCGGGGGGCTACACCTTC
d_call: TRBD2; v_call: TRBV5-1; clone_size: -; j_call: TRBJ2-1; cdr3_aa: CASSEGTSGYNEQFF; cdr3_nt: TGCGCCAGCAGCGAGGGGACTAGCGGCTACAATGAGCAGTTCTTC
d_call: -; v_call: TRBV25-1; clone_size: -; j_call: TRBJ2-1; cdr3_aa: CASSEYALSNEQFF; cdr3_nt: TGTGCCAGCAGTGAATATGCCCTCAGCAATGAGCAGTTCTTC
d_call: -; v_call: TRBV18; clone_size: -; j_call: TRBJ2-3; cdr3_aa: CASSRVRDTQYF; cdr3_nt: TGTGCCAGTTCACGGGTTCGAGATACGCAGTATTTT
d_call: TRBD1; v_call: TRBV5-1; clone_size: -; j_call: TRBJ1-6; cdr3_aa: CASSSDRANSPLHF; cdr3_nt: TGCGCCAGCAGCTCAGACAGGGCGAATTCACCCCTCCACTTT
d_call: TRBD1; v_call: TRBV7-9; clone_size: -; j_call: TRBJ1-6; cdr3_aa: CASGQAPNSPLHF; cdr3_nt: TGTGCCAGTGGACAGGCTCCTAATTCACCCCTCCACTTT
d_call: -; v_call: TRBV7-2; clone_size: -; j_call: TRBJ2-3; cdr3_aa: CASRGPTDTQYF; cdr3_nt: TGTGCCAGCAGAGGACCCACAGATACGCAGTATTTT
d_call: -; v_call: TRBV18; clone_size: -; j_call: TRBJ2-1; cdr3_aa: CASSPLPLNEQFF; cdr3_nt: TGTGCCAGCTCACCCCTCCCCCTCAATGAGCAGTTCTTC
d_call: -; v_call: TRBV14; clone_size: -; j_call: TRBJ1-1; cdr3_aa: CASSQASNQAFF; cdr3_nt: TGTGCCAGCAGCCAAGCGTCAAATCAAGCTTTCTTT
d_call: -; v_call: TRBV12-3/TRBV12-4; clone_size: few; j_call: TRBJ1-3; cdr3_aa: CASSLMSSGNTIYF; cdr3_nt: TGTGCCAGCAGTTTGATGAGCTCTGGAAACACCATATATTTT
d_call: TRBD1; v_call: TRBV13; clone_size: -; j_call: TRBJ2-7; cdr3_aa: CASSRQGGSYEQYF; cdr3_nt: TGTGCCAGCAGCCGACAGGGGGGATCCTACGAGCAGTACTTC
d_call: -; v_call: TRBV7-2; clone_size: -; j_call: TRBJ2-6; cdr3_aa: CASSLSAGANVLTF; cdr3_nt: TGTGCCAGCAGCTTGTCCGCTGGGGCCAACGTCCTGACTTTC
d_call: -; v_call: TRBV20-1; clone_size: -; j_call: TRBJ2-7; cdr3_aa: CSARPPDRGYEQYF; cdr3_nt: TGCAGTGCTAGACCCCCGGATAGGGGTTACGAGCAGTACTTC
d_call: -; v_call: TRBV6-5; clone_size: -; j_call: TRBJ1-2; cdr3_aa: CASSYQEVFTF; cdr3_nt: TGTGCCAGCAGTTACCAAGAAGTCTTCACCTTC
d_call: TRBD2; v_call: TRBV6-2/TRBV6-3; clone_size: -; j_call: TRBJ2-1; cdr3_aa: CASLWRGGKYNEQFF; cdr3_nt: TGTGCCAGCCTCTGGCGGGGGGGAAAATACAATGAGCAGTTCTTC
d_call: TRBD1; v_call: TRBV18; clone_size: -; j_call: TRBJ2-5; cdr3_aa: CASSPPQGGLQETQYF; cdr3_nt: TGTGCCAGCTCACCACCCCAAGGGGGCCTCCAAGAGACCCAGTACTTC
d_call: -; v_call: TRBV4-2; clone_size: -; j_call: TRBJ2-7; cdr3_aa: CASSQDAAGSSYEQYF; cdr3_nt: TGTGCCAGCAGCCAAGACGCGGCGGGGAGCTCCTACGAGCAGTACTTC
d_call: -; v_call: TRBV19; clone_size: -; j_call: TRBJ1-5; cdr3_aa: CASSMNQGTGPQHF; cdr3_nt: TGTGCCAGTAGTATGAATCAGGGCACTGGGCCCCAGCATTTT